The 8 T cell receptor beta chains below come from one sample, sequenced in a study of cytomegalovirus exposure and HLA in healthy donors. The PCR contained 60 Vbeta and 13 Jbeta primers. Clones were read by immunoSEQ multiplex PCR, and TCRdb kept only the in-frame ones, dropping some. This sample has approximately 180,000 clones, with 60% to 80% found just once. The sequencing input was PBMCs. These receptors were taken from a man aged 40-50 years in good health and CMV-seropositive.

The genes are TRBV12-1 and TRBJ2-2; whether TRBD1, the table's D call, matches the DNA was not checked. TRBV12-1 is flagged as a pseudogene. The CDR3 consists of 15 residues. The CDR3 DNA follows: TGTGCCAGCAGCTCAGGGTCCGAAAACACCGGGGAGCTGTTTTTT. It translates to CASSSGSENTGELFF.

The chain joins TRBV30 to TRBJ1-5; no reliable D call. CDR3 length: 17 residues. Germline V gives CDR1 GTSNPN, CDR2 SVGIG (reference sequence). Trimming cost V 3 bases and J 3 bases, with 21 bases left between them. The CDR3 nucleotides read TGTGCCTGGAGCAAAACCGCGGGGAAAGGGATCAATCAGCCCCAGCATTTT. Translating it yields CAWSKTAGKGINQPQHF.

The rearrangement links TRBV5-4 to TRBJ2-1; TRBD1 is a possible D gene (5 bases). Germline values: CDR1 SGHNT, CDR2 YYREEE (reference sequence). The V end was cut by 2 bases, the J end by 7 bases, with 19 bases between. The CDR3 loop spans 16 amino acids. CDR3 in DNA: TGTGCCAGCAGCTTCCCGGGCAGGGAATCTCTAAATGAGCAGTTCTTC. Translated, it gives CASSFPGRESLNEQFF.

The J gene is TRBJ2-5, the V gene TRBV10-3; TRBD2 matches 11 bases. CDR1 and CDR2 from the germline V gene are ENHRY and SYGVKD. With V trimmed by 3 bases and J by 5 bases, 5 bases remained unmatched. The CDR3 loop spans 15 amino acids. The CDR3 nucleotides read TGTGCCATCAGTGAAACTAGCGGGAGTCTGGAGACCCAGTACTTC. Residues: CAISETSGSLETQYF.

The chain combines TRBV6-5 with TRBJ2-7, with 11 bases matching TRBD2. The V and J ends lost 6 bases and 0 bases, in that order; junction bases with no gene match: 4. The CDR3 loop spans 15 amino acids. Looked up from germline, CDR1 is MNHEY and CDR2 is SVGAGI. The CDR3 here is CASRPGLADSYEQYF. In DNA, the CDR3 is TGTGCCAGCAGGCCGGGACTAGCGGACTCCTACGAGCAGTACTTC.

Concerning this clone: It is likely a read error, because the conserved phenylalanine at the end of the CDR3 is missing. CDR3 coding DNA: TGTGCCAGCAGTCGGGGACGCACAGGGATCACTGAAGCTTTCCTT. It is translated as CASSRGRTGITEAFL. V gene TRBV27 combines with J gene TRBJ1-1; maybe TRBD1 (6 bases). The CDR3 spans 15 residues. Trimming left V 5 bases short and J 4 bases short, with 17 bases between. Germline V lookup: CDR1 MNHEY, CDR2 SMNVEV (reference sequence).

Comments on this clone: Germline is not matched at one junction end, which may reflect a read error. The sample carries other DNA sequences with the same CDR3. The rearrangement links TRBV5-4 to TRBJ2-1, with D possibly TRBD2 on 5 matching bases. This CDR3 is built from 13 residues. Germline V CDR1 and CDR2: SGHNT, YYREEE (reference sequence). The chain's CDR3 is CASSLALANEQFF. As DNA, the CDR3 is TGTGCCAGCAGTTTGGCTCTAGCCAATGAGCAGTTCTTC.

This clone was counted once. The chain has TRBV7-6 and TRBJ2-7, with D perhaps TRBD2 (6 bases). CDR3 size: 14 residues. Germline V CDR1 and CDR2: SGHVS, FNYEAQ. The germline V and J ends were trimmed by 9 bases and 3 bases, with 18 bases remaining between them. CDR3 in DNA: TGTGCCAGGAGTTCGGGACTTCTCGACTACGAGCAGTACTTC. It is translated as CARSSGLLDYEQYF.